Following are 23 T cell receptor beta chains from one sample sequenced in a study of technical replicates of blood from a few donors. The repertoire was sequenced with immunoSEQ multiplex PCR; TCRdb's copy has only in-frame clones and lacks some. The repertoire holds some 82,000 clones, almost 98% seen once, with 0.18% in the top ten. Sequencing was carried out using T cells isolated from PBMCs. These receptors were collected from a human donor in good health.

The rearrangement joins TRBV19 to TRBJ1-2; D possibly corresponds to TRBD1 (6 bases). Germline CDR1 reads LNHDA; CDR2 reads SQIVND (reference sequence). V dropped 7 bases and J dropped 4 bases, with 16 bases sitting between them. This CDR3 has 14 amino acids. The CDR3 sequence is CASMRTDRSYGYTF. CDR3 coding DNA: TGTGCCAGTATGAGAACCGACAGGAGCTATGGCTACACCTTC.

The chain joins TRBV28 to TRBJ1-4, with TRBD1 identical over 7 bases. CDR3 length: 15 residues. Germline V gene sequence: CDR1 MDHEN, CDR2 SYDVKM. V lost 6 bases, J lost 6 bases, and 10 bases stayed unmatched. CDR3 in amino acids: CASSPLTGKDEKLFF. The CDR3 DNA follows: TGTGCCAGCAGCCCCCTGACAGGGAAAGATGAAAAACTGTTTTTT.

The rearrangement uses TRBV7-9 and TRBJ2-5, with 7 bases that match TRBD1. CDR3 length: 13 residues. From germline, CDR1 is SEHNR and CDR2 FQNEAQ (reference sequence). The V and J ends lost 6 bases and 4 bases, in that order; junction bases with no gene match: 5. Here the CDR3 reads CASSSTGSETQYF. The CDR3 bases are TGTGCCAGCAGTTCGACAGGGTCAGAGACCCAGTACTTC.

The chain couples TRBV7-9 to TRBJ2-1; tentatively, D is TRBD2 (6 bases). Deletions cut 5 bases from V and 5 bases from J, with 16 bases between. This CDR3 is 15 amino acids long. The germline V gene encodes CDR1 SEHNR and CDR2 FQNEAQ (reference sequence). CDR3 in DNA: TGTGCCAGCAGCGCGGAGGAAACGGGGGACAATGAGCAGTTCTTC. Translation gives CASSAEETGDNEQFF.

The chain carries TRBV6-1 and TRBJ2-7; 9 positions agree with TRBD1. Unmatched junction bases numbered 10, after V lost 9 bases and J lost 4 bases. The CDR3 has 14 amino acids. CDR1 MNHNS and CDR2 SASEGT come from the germline V gene. The CDR3 is CASRAGTGSYEQYF. The CDR3 nucleotides read TGTGCCAGTCGGGCCGGGACAGGGTCGTACGAGCAGTACTTC.

The chain employs TRBV7-9 and TRBJ2-1; no definite D call. This CDR3 has 16 residues. Germline assignment: CDR1 SEHNR and CDR2 FQNEAQ (reference sequence). V lost 5 bases and J 7 bases, leaving 21 bases between the germline ends. The CDR3 nucleotides read TGTGCCAGCAGCCACGAGGTATCGCAAGCCGCGAATGAGCAGTTCTTC. Protein product: CASSHEVSQAANEQFF.

The chain uses TRBV13 and TRBJ1-1, with 12 bases fitting TRBD1. J lost 11 bases, V lost 0 bases, and 4 bases had no gene match. The CDR3 has 14 residues. Germline V gene lookup returns CDR1 PRHDT and CDR2 FYEKMQ (reference sequence). CDR3 nucleotides: TGTGCCAGCAGCTTAGGGGGGACAGGGGGCACGGCTTTCTTT. This translates into CASSLGGTGGTAFF. The entire variable domain, with the rest obtained from reference TRBV13 and TRBJ1-1, is as follows: AAGVIQSPRHLIKEKRETATLKCYPIPRHDTVYWYQQGPGQDPQFLISFYEKMQSDKGSIPDRFSAQQFSDYHSELNMSSLELGDSALYFCASSLGGTGGTAFFGQGTRLTVV.

CDR3 nucleotides: TGCGCCAGCAGCCAAGAGGAGGAGGGACCCTACGAGCAGTACTTC. Translated, it gives CASSQEEEGPYEQYF. V usage is TRBV4-1 and J usage is TRBJ2-7, with D possibly TRBD2 on 6 matching bases. V dropped 0 bases and J dropped 2 bases, with 11 bases sitting between them. CDR3 length: 15 amino acids. CDR1 is MGHRA, CDR2 YSYEKL, per germline.

The J gene is TRBJ2-7, the V gene TRBV2; D possibly corresponds to TRBD2 (5 bases). V was cut by 7 bases and J by 0 bases, with 10 bases left in between. Looked up from germline, CDR1 is SNHLY and CDR2 is FYNNEI. This CDR3 is built from 13 residues. CDR3 nucleotide sequence: TGTGCCAGCACTCCTCTAGCCTCCTACGAGCAGTACTTC. It codes for CASTPLASYEQYF.

This sequence joins TRBV28 and TRBJ1-5; D gene uncertain. The CDR3 totals 15 residues. Per the germline V gene, CDR1 is MDHEN and CDR2 is SYDVKM. The ends were cut back, 8 bases at V and 0 bases at J, with 14 bases in the middle. The CDR3 loop is CASVIGMGSNQPQHF. In DNA, the CDR3 is TGTGCCAGCGTAATCGGGATGGGTAGCAATCAGCCCCAGCATTTT.

This sequence joins TRBV7-2 and TRBJ1-1, with 10 bases lining up with TRBD1. The J segment lost 1 base and the V segment lost 1 base, leaving 6 bases of the junction unmatched. CDR1 and CDR2 (germline): SGHTA, FQGNSA. This CDR3 spans 17 amino acids. Written as DNA, the CDR3 is TGTGCCAGCAGCTTAGGGGACAGGGGAAGCCAGAACACTGAAGCTTTCTTT. As protein: CASSLGDRGSQNTEAFF.

The chain has TRBV6-6 and TRBJ2-1, with TRBD2 matching 7 bases. The V gene's germline CDR1 is MNHNY and CDR2 SVGAGI (reference sequence). CDR3 length: 13 residues. V shed 4 bases and J 5 bases; nucleotides not matched to a gene: 2. The CDR3 reads CASSSGLNNEQFF. As DNA, the CDR3 is TGTGCCAGCAGTTCGGGACTAAACAATGAGCAGTTCTTC.

The chain joins TRBV2 to TRBJ1-4; possible D gene TRBD1, 6 bases. The germline gives CDR1 SNHLY, CDR2 FYNNEI. The ends were cut back, 6 bases at V and 12 bases at J, with 14 bases in the middle. The CDR3 totals 12 residues. CDR3 nucleotide sequence: TGTGCCAGCAGGGAGAGGACAGACGAACTGTTTTTT. Protein: CASRERTDELFF.

The chain recombines TRBV19 with TRBJ2-7, with a possible D match to TRBD1 (5 bases). The germline CDR1 and CDR2 sequences are LNHDA and SQIVND (reference sequence). The CDR3 is 13 residues long. The ends were cut back, 4 bases at V and 2 bases at J, with 9 bases in the middle. The CDR3 DNA follows: TGTGCCAGTAGTAGCGCACAGGCCTACGAGCAGTACTTC. Amino acids: CASSSAQAYEQYF.

The chain uses TRBV4-2 and TRBJ2-1, with TRBD2 matching 8 bases. This CDR3 has 18 amino acids. Germline assignment: CDR1 LGHNA and CDR2 YNFKEQ. With V trimmed by 1 base and J by 0 bases, 8 bases remained unmatched. The DNA of the CDR3 is TGTGCCAGCAGCCAAGCATTGTCTAGCGGGTACTCCTACAATGAGCAGTTCTTC. Its protein product is CASSQALSSGYSYNEQFF.

This rearrangement joins TRBV30 to TRBJ1-5; 7 positions agree with TRBD1. J lost 3 bases, V lost 2 bases, and 7 bases had no gene match. Germline CDR1 and CDR2: GTSNPN and SVGIG (reference sequence). The CDR3 contains 15 residues. CDR3 loop: CAWSTNRGYNQPQHF. The CDR3 nucleotides are TGTGCCTGGAGTACCAACAGGGGCTACAATCAGCCCCAGCATTTT.

This clone was recorded once. The chain uses TRBV6-6 and TRBJ2-1, with unresolved D. The germline CDR1 and CDR2 sequences are MNHNY and SVGAGI (reference sequence). The CDR3 contains 15 residues. V shed 6 bases and J shed 1 base, with 13 bases lying between them. CDR3 sequence reads: CASSHIPISYNEQFF. The CDR3 coding sequence is TGTGCCAGCAGCCACATACCCATATCCTACAATGAGCAGTTCTTC.

V and J are TRBV4-1 and TRBJ1-2, with 7 bases matching TRBD1. CDR3 length: 15 amino acids. The junction had 8 bases not matched to a gene; V was cut back by 1 base and J by 6 bases. Per the germline V gene, CDR1 is MGHRA and CDR2 is YSYEKL. This chain's CDR3 is CASSQVLPRGNGYTF. The CDR3 DNA is TGCGCCAGCAGCCAAGTTTTGCCCAGGGGGAATGGCTACACCTTC.

In its sample, this clone was seen once. The chain carries TRBV5-8 and TRBJ2-3; a weak D match, TRBD2 (7 bases). This CDR3 has 17 amino acids. CDR1 and CDR2 from the germline V gene are SGHTS and YDEGEE. V shed 5 bases and J shed 3 bases, with 22 bases lying between them. The CDR3 nucleotides are TGTGCCAGCAGTTCTGGGGACGGGGGGCCGAAGACAGATACGCAGTATTTT. Translating it yields CASSSGDGGPKTDTQYF.

V is TRBV6-5 and J is TRBJ1-3; D gene unclear. Germline assignment: CDR1 MNHEY and CDR2 SVGAGI. There are 14 residues in the CDR3. V was cut by 0 bases and J by 7 bases, with 10 bases left in between. The CDR3 DNA sequence: TGTGCCAGCAGTTACTCTGCCTATCTCAACACCATATATTTT. It codes for CASSYSAYLNTIYF.

J is TRBJ2-7 and V is TRBV9; 8 bases line up with TRBD1. The CDR3 has 15 amino acids. V was pared by 3 bases and J by 2 bases, with 7 bases of the junction left unmatched. Looked up from germline, CDR1 is SGDLS and CDR2 is YYNGEE. CDR3 loop: CASSALPGQAYEQYF. CDR3 DNA sequence: TGTGCCAGCAGCGCCCTACCGGGACAGGCCTACGAGCAGTACTTC.

The CDR3 spells CSVTRGTNSPLHF. The CDR3 DNA sequence: TGCAGCGTTACCAGGGGAACTAATTCACCCCTCCACTTT. V and J are TRBV29-1 and TRBJ1-6, with a weak D call TRBD1 (6 bases). Germline values: CDR1 SQVTM, CDR2 ANQGSEA. The CDR3 covers 13 residues. The V end was cut by 5 bases, the J end by 6 bases, with 11 bases between.

The chain carries TRBV5-1 and TRBJ1-2, with D possibly TRBD1 on 6 matching bases. V was clipped by 0 bases and J by 8 bases, with 8 bases between them. There are 12 residues in the CDR3. Germline V gene sequence: CDR1 SGHRS, CDR2 YFSETQ. CDR3 DNA sequence: TGCGCCAGCAGCTTGGCAGGGGAAGGCTACACCTTC. Translation: CASSLAGEGYTF.